The source of this TCR beta chain is a study of shared clonotypes between healthy human individuals (dated by TCRdb to 2019 to 2021). Notes on the research overall: Two women and three men aged 18 to 49 years were included in the cohort. For each donor, CD4 naive and CD4 memory were each run on three plates, CD8 naive on two plates, and CD8 memory on one plate. To estimate repertoire size and how much clonotype sharing occurs between individuals, the study deeply sequenced the blood TCR repertoires of five healthy adults. To increase sequencing depth and limit assay-specific biases, different laboratories used diverse techniques to prepare libraries and sequence TCR repertoires. Per donor, leukapheresis produced somewhere between about 0.9 and 10 billion PBMCs. The paper as a whole reports these results and caveats: Sharing across a few donors was observed for roughly 5.4% of naive CD4, over 3% of naive CD8, about 2.5% of memory CD4, and 0.4% of memory CD8 clonotypes. Based on pairwise subsampling, the degree of clonotype sharing among donors was expected to be affected by sequencing depth. Rarefaction of sorted-subset datasets indicated incomplete sequencing despite the large sequencing depth. Sampling was restricted to blood, and TCR repertoires in tissue are likely to differ from TCR repertoires in blood. Compared with non-shared clonotypes, the clonotypes found in all four sorted-subset donors had higher generation probabilities. Larger estimated clonotype richness was generally found for naive subsets than for memory subsets. Because the study included a small number of donors, the genetic and exposure-history diversity represented was limited.

In regard to this clone: The antigen this receptor binds is unknown. Within one base of it there is no much larger clone, and no base qualities were kept.

From its cysteine to its phenylalanine, the CDR3 spans 14 amino acids. Just CDR3 DNA is preserved here, 42 bases in frame from base 1. CDR1 SGHRS and CDR2 YFSETQ were looked up in the germline V gene. V is cut by 0 bases and J by 4 bases, and the space between the germline ends is 10 bases. Using the deep immunoSEQ assay, TCR CDR3 regions were amplified from genomic DNA by multiplex PCR. Genomic DNA extracted from each cell subset was distributed evenly over all wells of several immunoSEQ 96-well plates, and each plate served as one replicate. For sorted subsets, about 200 ng genomic DNA, equal to 25,000 to 35,000 T cell genomes, was loaded into each replicate PCR. Purified libraries were measured with a Qubit 3.0 fluorometer, size-checked on a Bioanalyzer 2100, and measured again with the KAPA Library Quantification kit. Every immunoSEQ 96-well plate was sequenced on a dedicated single-read 150-cycle Illumina NextSeq 550 flow cell. Per the original workflow: The immunoSEQ output contained only junctional sequences without quality scores, so filtering could not match that applied to full-length reads. Sequences were annotated with PyIR, a Python wrapper for IgBLAST v1.9, using IMGT germline references to assign V/J genes and CDR3. Reads with weak V/J assignments (E-value above 1e-6), missing CDR3, stop codons, out-of-frame junctions, or ambiguous translated residues were removed. A V3J clonotype was defined by an identical inferred V gene, J gene, and CDR3 amino acid sequence. The percentage overlap between two repertoires was calculated by dividing the number of shared unique clonotypes by the size of the smaller repertoire. Three approaches were used to assess repertoire richness: RTK rarefaction, the Chao1 estimator, and Recon v2.1 estimates of unobserved clonotypes. Generation probabilities were computed with OLGA for all TCRbeta clonotypes obtained by the gDNA method from a few donors. TCRdb carries this immuneACCESS record with in-frame sequences only. Its versions omit some clonotypes, under half of them owing to an unresolved V gene in the studies checked, with the rest unexplained. The D gene and trimming were derived from the DNA, and the V and J assignments and clone size from that table. Recorded for this sample are about 2.4 million clones; around 94% of them occurred a single time. The ten largest clones add up to 0.11% to 0.15% of the sample.

The donors were healthy, HIV-negative adults who had no recently reported acute infections or vaccinations. Every donor was a Caucasian adult living in Nashville, Tennessee, USA. CD4+ T cells were enriched by magnetic negative selection, after which naive cells were positively selected on CD45RA and the negative fraction was taken as the memory subset. Blood was obtained by leukapheresis, after which PBMCs were separated by Ficoll-Histopaque density gradient centrifugation and cryopreserved in liquid nitrogen vapor phase. Purity and quantity of every magnetically sorted T cell population were checked by analytical flow cytometry. From each sorted fraction, genomic DNA was isolated and quantified by UV absorbance on a Nanodrop 2000c.

The material sequenced was naive CD4+ T cells sorted from blood. The meaning of the sample's cell subset or site label: CD45RA+ positively selected. The receptor was isolated from a man aged 18-30 years in good health. In this chain, TRBV5-1 is recombined with TRBJ1-1; the D gene identity is not certain. The CDR3 reads as follows: CASSLDSLRTEAFF. The sequence in DNA is TGCGCCAGCAGCTTGGACAGTCTTCGCACTGAAGCTTTCTTT.